The 30 T cell receptor beta chains reported below all come from one sample, sequenced in a study of blood T cell repertoires in COVID-19. Libraries were prepared by immunoSEQ multiplex PCR; TCRdb keeps only in-frame clonotypes and omits some of them. The sample lists a few hundred thousand clones, under 85% occurring once. Source material: peripheral blood. These TCRs come from a human donor with COVID-19, enrolled during active disease. The donor label of this sample is uncertain.

This chain connects TRBV9 to TRBJ2-1; possibly TRBD2 for D (5 bases). This CDR3 has 13 residues. V shed 4 bases and J shed 9 bases, with 14 bases lying between them. CDR1 and CDR2 from the germline V gene are SGDLS and YYNGEE. CDR3 bases: TGTGCCAGCAGCCCCCCCCGGGATGTTGAGCAGTTCTTC. Encoded protein: CASSPPRDVEQFF.

The chain recombines TRBV28 with TRBJ2-3; 7 bases map to TRBD1. Germline CDR1 MDHEN, CDR2 SYDVKM. This CDR3 contains 16 residues. V lost 6 bases, J lost 3 bases, and 12 bases stayed unmatched. The DNA of the CDR3 is TGTGCCAGCAGCTCTGAGGGGGCGCCGGGGACAGATACGCAGTATTTT. This sequence encodes CASSSEGAPGTDTQYF.

The V call is TRBV7-9, the J call TRBJ2-1, with 7 positions matching TRBD2. Trimming cost V 5 bases and J 0 bases; bases outside gene matches: 10. Germline V gene data show CDR1 as SEHNR and CDR2 as FQNEAQ (reference sequence). The CDR3 consists of 17 residues. The CDR3 spells CASSPAPGGSSYNEQFF. The CDR3 nucleotides read TGTGCCAGCAGCCCCGCCCCCGGCGGGAGCTCCTACAATGAGCAGTTCTTC.

The rearrangement uses TRBV30 and TRBJ1-5; 8 bases align to TRBD1. Per germline, CDR1 GTSNPN and CDR2 SVGIG (reference sequence). V was pared by 4 bases and J by 6 bases, with 2 bases of the junction left unmatched. The CDR3 is 12 residues long. CDR3 in DNA: TGTGCCTGGAACACAGGGGGTCAGCCCCAGCATTTT. Its protein product is CAWNTGGQPQHF.

As to this clone: In the same sample, other DNA sequences code for this CDR3. The chain joins TRBV28 to TRBJ2-1; D possibly corresponds to TRBD2 (5 bases). Trimming stripped 6 bases from V and 13 bases from J, with 16 bases between. CDR3 length: 12 residues. Germline V gene data show CDR1 as MDHEN and CDR2 as SYDVKM. This chain's CDR3 is CASRDYVGEQFF. Here the CDR3 DNA reads TGTGCCAGCAGAGACTATGTCGGTGAACAGTTCTTC. Variable domain in full (rest from reference TRBV28 and TRBJ2-1): DVKVTQSSRYLVKRTGEKVFLECVQDMDHENMFWYRQDPGLGLRLIYFSYDVKMKEKGDIPEGYSVSREKKERFSLILESASTNQTSMYLCASRDYVGEQFFGPGTRLTVL.

V is TRBV29-1 and J is TRBJ1-1; 9 bases fit TRBD1. J lost 4 bases, V lost 6 bases, and 18 bases had no gene match. The germline CDR1 and CDR2 sequences are SQVTM and ANQGSEA. The length of the CDR3 is 17 residues. The DNA for the CDR3 is TGCAGCGTCGGAGGGACAGGGCAGTTAATCCGCGGCACTGAAGCTTTCTTT. It codes for CSVGGTGQLIRGTEAFF.

The chain links TRBV9 to TRBJ1-2; 9 bases map to TRBD1. Trimming at V came to 0 bases and at J to 8 bases, leaving 8 bases not matched to a gene. The CDR3 is 15 amino acids. Per germline, CDR1 SGDLS and CDR2 YYNGEE. The DNA for the CDR3 is TGTGCCAGCAGCGTAGACCCACAGGGGGCGCCGGGCTACACCTTC. Its translation is CASSVDPQGAPGYTF.

This clone has more than one count but fewer than ten. The chain is built from TRBV18 and TRBJ1-1; D is perhaps TRBD1 (6 bases). CDR3 length: 16 residues. Per germline, CDR1 KGHSH and CDR2 LQKENI. V lost 4 bases, J lost 1 base, and 16 bases lay in between. The CDR3 reads CASSQDSLKTNTEAFF. The CDR3 DNA sequence: TGTGCCAGCTCACAGGACAGTTTGAAGACGAACACTGAAGCTTTCTTT.

The J gene is TRBJ1-1, the V gene TRBV25-1; D gene uncertain. V lost 1 base, J lost 3 bases, and 9 bases lay in between. The CDR3 is 14 amino acids. The germline V gene encodes CDR1 MGHDK and CDR2 SYGVNS. The CDR3 reads CASSESGLDTEAFF. The CDR3 bases are TGTGCCAGCAGTGAATCCGGGTTGGACACTGAAGCTTTCTTT.

The V gene is TRBV28, the J gene TRBJ1-4, with D perhaps matching TRBD1 (6 bases). The CDR3 covers 15 residues. V gave up 0 bases and J gave up 8 bases, with 13 bases separating them. Germline CDR1 MDHEN, CDR2 SYDVKM. CDR3 nucleotides: TGTGCCAGCAGTTTATGGTCAGGGGTTGACGAAAAACTGTTTTTT. Encoded protein: CASSLWSGVDEKLFF.

The chain joins TRBV14 to TRBJ2-7, with 12 bases fitting TRBD2. This CDR3 has 14 residues. Per the germline V gene, CDR1 is SGHDN and CDR2 is FVKESK. V shed 4 bases and J 4 bases; nucleotides not matched to a gene: 2. The DNA for the CDR3 is TGTGCCAGCAGCCCGGGACTAGCGGGTTACGAGCAGTACTTC. Translating it yields CASSPGLAGYEQYF. The full variable domain, in which reference TRBV14 and TRBJ2-7 provide the parts outside the CDR3, is EAGVTQFPSHSVIEKGQTVTLRCDPISGHDNLYWYRRVMGKEIKFLLHFVKESKQDESGMPNNRFLAERTGGTYSTLKVQPAELEDSGVYFCASSPGLAGYEQYFGPGTRLTVT.

The J gene is TRBJ1-6, the V gene TRBV2, with a possible D match to TRBD1 (6 bases). The CDR3 is 15 amino acids. Germline V gives CDR1 SNHLY, CDR2 FYNNEI. V was trimmed by 6 bases and J by 9 bases, leaving 18 bases between them. As DNA, the CDR3 is TGTGCCAGCAGCCCTCAGGGGTATCTTGGTTCACCCCTCCACTTT. The encoded protein is CASSPQGYLGSPLHF.

The V gene is TRBV10-3, the J gene TRBJ1-1; D call uncertain. Germline loops: CDR1 ENHRY, CDR2 SYGVKD. CDR3 size: 16 residues. V lost 5 bases and J lost 4, with 20 bases in between. The CDR3 loop reads CAISSALPGEGTEAFF. The CDR3 nucleotides are TGTGCCATCAGTTCGGCCTTACCCGGTGAGGGCACTGAAGCTTTCTTT.

The rearrangement links TRBV9 to TRBJ1-2; tentatively, D is TRBD1 (5 bases). The CDR3 has 14 residues. V lost 3 bases and J 5 bases, leaving 14 bases between the germline ends. Germline lookup yields CDR1 SGDLS and CDR2 YYNGEE. In DNA, the CDR3 is TGTGCCAGCAGCGGGCGGCAGGGAAGTTATGGCTACACCTTC. It encodes CASSGRQGSYGYTF.

The chain couples TRBV7-2 to TRBJ2-3; weak D call: TRBD2 (7 bases). The V and J ends lost 1 base and 0 bases respectively, with 14 bases between them. The length of the CDR3 is 17 residues. Germline CDR1 reads SGHTA; CDR2 reads FQGNSA. The CDR3 spells CASSLVSGGLSTDTQYF. DNA for the CDR3: TGTGCCAGCAGCTTAGTTTCCGGGGGGCTAAGCACAGATACGCAGTATTTT.

V usage is TRBV6-5 and J usage is TRBJ2-1; TRBD1 aligns across 11 bases. The CDR3 has 15 amino acids. CDR1 is MNHEY and CDR2 is SVGAGI in the germline V gene. Trimming took 4 bases from V and 7 from J; bases not matched to a gene: 6. In DNA form, the CDR3 reads TGTGCCAGCAGTTCGGGACAGGGGGTGCGGAATGAGCAGTTCTTC. Translating gives CASSSGQGVRNEQFF.

CDR3 protein: CASSHQMSTGGGTYEQYF. The CDR3 DNA follows: TGTGCCAGCAGCCACCAGATGTCGACGGGAGGGGGAACCTACGAGCAGTACTTC. The chain combines TRBV3-1 (or the pseudogene TRBV3-2) with TRBJ2-7, with 8 nucleotides matching TRBD2. J gave up 2 bases and V 3 bases, and 15 bases lay outside the gene matches. The CDR3 length is 18 residues. In germline, CDR1 is LGHDT, CDR2 YNNKEL (reference sequence).

V gene TRBV27 combines with J gene TRBJ1-6; 10 nucleotides match TRBD1. Trimming removed 4 bases from V and 10 bases from J; junction bases left unmatched: 13. Germline-derived CDR1 and CDR2 are MNHEY and SMNVEV (reference sequence). CDR3 length equals 17 residues. In nucleotides, the CDR3 is TGTGCCAGCAGTTCGGCGACAGGGGGCCCTTTTGTCTCACCCCTCCACTTT. Translating it yields CASSSATGGPFVSPLHF.

This chain uses TRBV30 with TRBJ1-5; maybe TRBD1 (6 bases). The CDR3 consists of 16 residues. The germline V and J ends were trimmed by 2 bases and 2 bases, with 16 bases remaining between them. Germline V gene sequence: CDR1 GTSNPN, CDR2 SVGIG (reference sequence). CDR3 sequence (DNA): TGTGCCTGGAGTCGTACCTGGCAGGGGCGCAATCAGCCCCAGCATTTT. Translating gives CAWSRTWQGRNQPQHF.

The chain joins TRBV28 to TRBJ2-5; 7 nucleotides line up with TRBD1. J lost 10 bases, V lost 3 bases, and 11 bases had no gene match. The CDR3 spans 14 residues. Germline loops: CDR1 MDHEN, CDR2 SYDVKM. CDR3 coding DNA: TGTGCCAGCAGTTTCCCCTCCGAGGGGGCGGTCCAGTACTTC. This encodes CASSFPSEGAVQYF.

The chain recombines TRBV9 with TRBJ1-2; D remains ambiguous. From germline, CDR1 is SGDLS and CDR2 YYNGEE. The CDR3 has 13 amino acids. V was clipped by 2 bases and J by 6 bases, with 11 bases between them. CDR3 region: CASSVFAGNGYTF. In DNA form, the CDR3 reads TGTGCCAGCAGCGTCTTCGCGGGGAATGGCTACACCTTC. Full variable domain (remainder filled in from reference TRBV9 and TRBJ1-2): DSGVTQTPKHLITATGQRVTLRCSPRSGDLSVYWYQQSLDQGLQFLIQYYNGEERAKGNILERFSAQQFPDLHSELNLSSLELGDSALYFCASSVFAGNGYTFGSGTRLTVV.

V and J are TRBV5-1 and TRBJ1-4; possible D gene TRBD1, 5 bases. V was pared by 7 bases and J by 7 bases, with 14 bases between. CDR3 length equals 13 residues. Germline V gives CDR1 SGHRS, CDR2 YFSETQ. This CDR3 reads CASAGDVGEKLFF. In DNA, the CDR3 is TGCGCCAGCGCGGGGGACGTAGGTGAAAAACTGTTTTTT. The variable domain in full, completed from reference TRBV5-1 and TRBJ1-4, reads KAGVTQTPRYLIKTRGQQVTLSCSPISGHRSVSWYQQTPGQGLQFLFEYFSETQRNKGNFPGRFSGRQFSNSRSEMNVSTLELGDSALYLCASAGDVGEKLFFGSGTQLSVL.

The chain employs TRBV12-3 or TRBV12-4 and TRBJ1-2; unclear D gene. This CDR3 has 13 amino acids. The V end was cut by 6 bases, the J end by 4 bases, with 12 bases between. The CDR3 sequence: CASRPTESYGYTF. Here the CDR3 DNA reads TGTGCCAGCAGACCAACAGAGAGCTATGGCTACACCTTC.

This clone was seen only once. The J gene is TRBJ1-2, the V gene TRBV28, with D perhaps TRBD1 (5 bases). This CDR3 region has 14 residues. With 2 bases removed from V and 6 bases from J, the gap between germline ends came to 13 bases. The germline V gene encodes CDR1 MDHEN and CDR2 SYDVKM. The CDR3 sequence: CASSLAGGIDGYTF. In DNA form, the CDR3 reads TGTGCCAGCAGTTTAGCGGGGGGGATCGATGGCTACACCTTC.

This rearrangement joins TRBV27 to TRBJ1-1; 9 bases are a match to TRBD1. The CDR3 has 14 amino acids. V shed 0 bases and J 11 bases; nucleotides not matched to a gene: 7. Germline CDR1 reads MNHEY; CDR2 reads SMNVEV (reference sequence). The CDR3 DNA reads as TGTGCCAGCAGTTTATCGACCGGGACAGGGAGGGCTTTCTTT. As protein: CASSLSTGTGRAFF.

The V gene is TRBV5-1, the J gene TRBJ1-4; the D gene is possibly TRBD1 (5 bases). The CDR3 runs 15 residues. Germline V lookup: CDR1 SGHRS, CDR2 YFSETQ. Trimming took off 4 bases at V and 7 bases at J, with 17 bases between the two ends. The CDR3 coding sequence is TGCGCCAGCAGCGTGGCGTCGGGGGAGGGTGAAAAACTGTTTTTT. This sequence encodes CASSVASGEGEKLFF.

V and J are TRBV11-2 and TRBJ2-1; TRBD2 aligns across 8 bases. The CDR3 has 15 residues. The junction had 9 bases not matched to a gene; V was cut back by 4 bases and J by 7 bases. Germline CDR1 SGHAT, CDR2 FQNNGV. For the CDR3, the DNA is TGTGCCAGCAGCTGGGGAAGCGGGAGTGGGAATGAGCAGTTCTTC. Translated: CASSWGSGSGNEQFF.

V and J are TRBV30 and TRBJ2-3; D gene uncertain. V lost 3 bases to trimming and J lost 5 bases, with 12 bases between them. CDR1 is GTSNPN and CDR2 is SVGIG in the germline V gene (reference sequence). This CDR3 region has 13 residues. The CDR3 loop is CAWSFQVRDTQYF. The CDR3 bases are TGTGCCTGGAGCTTCCAGGTACGAGATACGCAGTATTTT.

J is TRBJ2-2 and V is TRBV7-8; 7 positions match TRBD2. Germline V gene data show CDR1 as SGHVS and CDR2 as FQNEAQ. V lost 2 bases, J lost 1 base, and 4 bases stayed unmatched. The CDR3 has 16 amino acids. The DNA for the CDR3 is TGTGCCAGCAGCTTAACACGGGGGGAGAACACCGGGGAGCTGTTTTTT. Translated: CASSLTRGENTGELFF.

V is TRBV30 and J is TRBJ2-3; 9 positions match TRBD2. J lost 2 bases, V lost 0 bases, and 3 bases had no gene match. Germline V gene sequence: CDR1 GTSNPN, CDR2 SVGIG (reference sequence). The CDR3 length is 15 residues. DNA for the CDR3: TGTGCCTGGAGTGTCAGCGGGAGGTTCACAGATACGCAGTATTTT. Amino acid sequence: CAWSVSGRFTDTQYF.